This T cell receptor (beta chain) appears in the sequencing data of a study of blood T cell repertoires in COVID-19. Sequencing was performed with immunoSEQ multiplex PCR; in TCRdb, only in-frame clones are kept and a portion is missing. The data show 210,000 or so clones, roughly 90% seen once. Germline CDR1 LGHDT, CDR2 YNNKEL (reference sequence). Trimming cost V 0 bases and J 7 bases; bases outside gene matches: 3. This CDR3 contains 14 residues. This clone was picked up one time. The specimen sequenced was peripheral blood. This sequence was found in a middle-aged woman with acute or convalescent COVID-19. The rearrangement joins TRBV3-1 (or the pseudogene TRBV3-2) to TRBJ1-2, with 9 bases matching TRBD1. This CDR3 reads CASSQEGQGFGYTF. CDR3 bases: TGTGCCAGCAGCCAAGAAGGACAGGGGTTTGGCTACACCTTC.